Below, 23 T cell receptor beta chains from the same sample are listed, as sequenced in a study of PD-1 blockade in classical Hodgkin lymphoma. The time point here: cycle 4 day 1 (C4D1), after five to seven weeks of nivolumab. Each patient's relapse followed autologous stem cell transplantation, and brentuximab vedotin exposure varied. Thawed PBMCs underwent magnetic negative selection to yield purified CD4+ T cells. Here immunoSEQ multiplex PCR was the method, and the copy in TCRdb shows in-frame clones only, minus some. The table has approximately 22,000 clones, roughly 76% seen once; the top ten hold around 1.2%. The sample in question was CD4+ T cells from blood, obtained before the fourth cycle of nivolumab. These receptor sequences come from a human donor with classical Hodgkin lymphoma.

This clone was detected only a few times. The CDR3 DNA sequence: TGTGCCTGGGAACCAGAGGGCTATGGCTACACCTTC. Protein: CAWEPEGYGYTF. The chain joins TRBV30 to TRBJ1-2; D is unresolved. The ends were cut back, 5 bases at V and 4 bases at J, with 11 bases in the middle. The CDR3 extends over 12 amino acids. Looked up from germline, CDR1 is GTSNPN and CDR2 is SVGIG (reference sequence).

This clone was counted between two and nine times. The genes are TRBV7-2 and TRBJ2-7, with TRBD1 identical over 8 bases. Per germline, CDR1 SGHTA and CDR2 FQGNSA. The CDR3 sequence is 14 residues long. J lost 2 bases, V lost 5 bases, and 5 bases had no gene match. The CDR3 DNA reads as TGTGCCAGCAGCCGAACGGGACAGGCCTACGAGCAGTACTTC. This encodes CASSRTGQAYEQYF.

This chain joins TRBV10-3 and TRBJ2-1, with 7 bases fitting TRBD1. CDR1 is ENHRY and CDR2 is SYGVKD in the germline V gene. This CDR3 has 14 amino acids. The junction had 1 base not matched to a gene; V was cut back by 5 bases and J by 0 bases. The CDR3: CAISRDSSYNEQFF. CDR3 bases: TGTGCCATCAGTCGGGACAGCTCCTACAATGAGCAGTTCTTC.

This clone was seen a handful of times. CDR3 coding DNA: TGCGCCAGCAGCCCAGACAGGGGATACGAGCAGTACTTC. It specifies CASSPDRGYEQYF. The chain uses TRBV23-1 and TRBJ2-7, with TRBD1 matching 8 bases. TRBV23-1 is designated an ORF whose function remains uncertain. The CDR3 has 13 residues. Trimming at V came to 6 bases and at J to 4 bases, leaving 5 bases not matched to a gene.

The V call is TRBV10-3, the J call TRBJ2-3; 12 bases match TRBD2. Per the germline V gene, CDR1 is ENHRY and CDR2 is SYGVKD. With V trimmed by 4 bases and J by 6 bases, 8 bases remained unmatched. The CDR3 spans 16 residues. The CDR3 here is CAISGSSGGALDTQYF. The CDR3 coding sequence is TGTGCCATCAGTGGGTCTAGCGGGGGGGCCTTGGATACGCAGTATTTT.

The rearrangement uses TRBV5-1 and TRBJ1-2; TRBD1 might be the D (6 bases). Germline assignment: CDR1 SGHRS and CDR2 YFSETQ. The CDR3 consists of 13 residues. V lost 0 bases, J lost 8 bases, and 11 bases lay in between. CDR3 nucleotide sequence: TGCGCCAGCAGCTTGGGACAGGATTTAGGCTACACCTTC. Protein product: CASSLGQDLGYTF.

The chain carries TRBV7-9 and TRBJ1-1; 9 bases line up with TRBD1. Germline V gene sequence: CDR1 SEHNR, CDR2 FQNEAQ (reference sequence). The CDR3 loop spans 15 amino acids. J lost 1 base, V lost 5 bases, and 5 bases had no gene match. CDR3 DNA: TGTGCCAGCAGCCTGACAGGGGGGAGGAACACTGAAGCTTTCTTT. This encodes CASSLTGGRNTEAFF.

V is TRBV18 and J is TRBJ1-6; maybe TRBD1 (5 bases). Trimming left V 3 bases short and J 9 bases short, with 15 bases between. The length of the CDR3 is 15 residues. Looked up from germline, CDR1 is KGHSH and CDR2 is LQKENI. CDR3 in amino acids: CASSPRRRDGSPLHF. In DNA form, the CDR3 reads TGTGCCAGCTCACCGCGTCGCAGGGACGGTTCACCCCTCCACTTT.

This chain uses TRBV7-6 with TRBJ1-4; 8 nucleotides line up with TRBD1. V dropped 5 bases and J dropped 5; count of bases not matched to a gene: 7. The CDR3 has 15 residues. Germline CDR1 is SGHVS and CDR2 is FNYEAQ. The CDR3 DNA is TGTGCCAGCAGCGCGTGGACAGGGTCGAATGAAAAACTGTTTTTT. The encoded protein is CASSAWTGSNEKLFF. Looking up the rest from reference TRBV7-6 and TRBJ1-4 gives the full variable domain: GAGVSQSPRYKVTKRGQDVALRCDPISGHVSLYWYRQALGQGPEFLTYFNYEAQQDKSGLPNDRFSAERPEGSISTLTIQRTEQRDSAMYRCASSAWTGSNEKLFFGSGTQLSVL.

The chain links TRBV5-1 to TRBJ1-3; D is uncertain. V gave up 1 base and J gave up 0 bases, with 5 bases separating them. The germline CDR1 and CDR2 sequences are SGHRS and YFSETQ. The CDR3 has 14 residues. CDR3 amino acids: CASSLTASGNTIYF. The CDR3, as DNA: TGCGCCAGCAGCTTGACGGCCTCTGGAAACACCATATATTTT.

This clone was observed a few times. The rearrangement uses TRBV7-9 and TRBJ2-7, with 8 bases matching TRBD2. Germline CDR1 SEHNR, CDR2 FQNEAQ (reference sequence). The V gene end was trimmed by 4 bases and the J gene end by 0 bases; junction bases not matched to a gene: 2. CDR3 length equals 14 residues. This chain's CDR3 is CASSWGTSSYEQYF. For the CDR3, the DNA is TGTGCCAGCAGCTGGGGGACTAGCTCCTACGAGCAGTACTTC.

In its sample, this clone is medium-sized. The chain recombines TRBV4-3 with TRBJ2-3, with D unclear. The CDR3 consists of 13 residues. V was trimmed by 2 bases and J by 3 bases, leaving 6 bases between them. The germline V gene encodes CDR1 LGHNA and CDR2 YSLEER. The CDR3 DNA reads as TGCGCCAGCAGCCAACCAAATACAGATACGCAGTATTTT. It translates to CASSQPNTDTQYF.

The rearrangement uses TRBV5-6 and TRBJ2-5, with D possibly matching TRBD1 (6 bases). Germline lookup yields CDR1 SGHDT and CDR2 YYEEEE. CDR3 length: 14 residues. V lost 0 bases and J 2 bases, leaving 8 bases between the germline ends. Written as DNA, the CDR3 is TGTGCCAGCAGCTTGGTGGACAGTCAAGAGACCCAGTACTTC. It specifies CASSLVDSQETQYF.

This rearrangement joins TRBV4-3 to TRBJ2-6; D gene uncertain. V lost 1 base, J lost 7 bases, and 8 bases lay in between. The CDR3 runs to 14 residues. Germline V gives CDR1 LGHNA, CDR2 YSLEER. CDR3 coding DNA: TGCGCCAGCAGCCAAGGCGTTTTAGCCAACGTCCTGACTTTC. It codes for CASSQGVLANVLTF.

The gene calls are TRBV5-1 and TRBJ2-1; no definite D call. This CDR3 has 13 residues. CDR1 is SGHRS, CDR2 YFSETQ, per germline. Between the trimmed V and J ends, which lost 3 bases and 3 bases, there was a span of 7 bases. This CDR3 is CASSSDVYNEQFF. The CDR3 nucleotides are TGCGCCAGCAGCTCGGACGTCTACAATGAGCAGTTCTTC.

A single count supports this clone. This chain links TRBV5-4 with TRBJ1-1, with unresolved D. CDR3 length: 15 residues. V dropped 4 bases and J dropped 1 base, with 14 bases sitting between them. From germline, CDR1 is SGHNT and CDR2 YYREEE (reference sequence). This CDR3 reads CASSPAARSNTEAFF. In nucleotides, the CDR3 is TGTGCCAGCAGCCCCGCGGCCAGGTCGAACACTGAAGCTTTCTTT. Based on the CDR3 plus reference TRBV5-4 and TRBJ1-1, the full variable domain is ETGVTQSPTHLIKTRGQQVTLRCSSQSGHNTVSWYQQALGQGPQFIFQYYREEENGRGNFPPRFSGLQFPNYSSELNVNALELDDSALYLCASSPAARSNTEAFFGQGTRLTVV.

This sequence joins TRBV6-6 and TRBJ1-3; no clear D gene. This CDR3 is 15 amino acids long. Per the germline V gene, CDR1 is MNHNY and CDR2 is SVGAGI (reference sequence). V was cut by 6 bases and J by 4 bases, with 16 bases left in between. CDR3: CASSPDQIRGNTIYF. The CDR3 nucleotides are TGTGCCAGCAGCCCAGACCAAATCAGGGGAAACACCATATATTTT.

The chain recombines TRBV5-1 with TRBJ2-5, with TRBD2 identical over 7 bases. The CDR3 is made up of 14 amino acids. Germline trimming cut 1 base from V and 4 bases from J; bases unmatched to any gene: 4. Germline CDR1 and CDR2: SGHRS and YFSETQ. Here the CDR3 reads CASSLIPSGETQYF. The DNA for the CDR3 is TGCGCCAGCAGCTTGATTCCTAGCGGAGAGACCCAGTACTTC.

J is TRBJ1-6 and V is TRBV19; D is undetermined. The CDR3 contains 16 residues. Looked up from germline, CDR1 is LNHDA and CDR2 is SQIVND (reference sequence). The V end lost 3 bases, the J end lost 0 bases, and 9 bases lay between the germline ends. The CDR3 is CASSISGSSYNSPLHF. CDR3 DNA sequence: TGTGCCAGTAGTATCAGTGGAAGCTCCTATAATTCACCCCTCCACTTT.

The V call is TRBV12-5, the J call TRBJ2-3; no firm D call. In germline, CDR1 is LGHNT, CDR2 FRNRAP. Trimming pared 7 bases from V and 5 bases from J, leaving 25 bases between. The CDR3 loop spans 17 amino acids. DNA of the CDR3: TGTGCTAGTGCCATCACCGCGGCCATATCCAAAGGAGATACGCAGTATTTT. It yields the protein CASAITAAISKGDTQYF. Looking up the rest from reference TRBV12-5 and TRBJ2-3 gives the full variable domain: DARVTQTPRHKVTEMGQEVTMRCQPILGHNTVFWYRQTMMQGLELLAYFRNRAPLDDSGMPKDRFSAEMPDATLATLKIQPSEPRDSAVYFCASAITAAISKGDTQYFGPGTRLTVL.

J is TRBJ1-2 and V is TRBV6-5; D uncertain. CDR1 and CDR2 from the germline V gene are MNHEY and SVGAGI. V lost 6 bases to trimming and J lost 8 bases, with 16 bases between them. This CDR3 region has 13 residues. In DNA, the CDR3 is TGTGCCAGCAGCAGACTTGGGCTAGGGGGCTACACCTTC. Translation: CASSRLGLGGYTF.

Written as DNA, the CDR3 is TGTGCCAGCTCACCAGGGGGGAACTATGGCTACACCTTC. This sequence encodes CASSPGGNYGYTF. The V call is TRBV18, the J call TRBJ1-2; D is possibly TRBD1 (5 bases). The CDR3 runs to 13 residues. Germline-derived CDR1 and CDR2 are KGHSH and LQKENI. V lost 2 bases and J lost 2, with 6 bases in between.

The chain is built from TRBV7-6 and TRBJ2-3, with TRBD2 identical over 8 bases. Germline CDR1 reads SGHVS; CDR2 reads FNYEAQ. The CDR3 runs 16 residues. The junction had 11 bases not matched to a gene; V was cut back by 5 bases and J by 4 bases. The CDR3 loop is CASSLGAGGGADTQYF. CDR3 coding DNA: TGTGCCAGCAGCCTCGGTGCGGGGGGAGGGGCAGATACGCAGTATTTT.